The 14 T cell receptor beta chains in this list originate from one sample, sequenced in a study of regulatory T cells in long-lasting Graves disease. The time point: newly diagnosed GD, antithyroid drugs for less than 3 months. PBMC RNA was the source of the TCR library. Both iRepertoire HTBI primers and Arm-PCR of CDR3 regions were used to build the TCR beta libraries. TCRdb analysed the multiplex PCR reads with MiXCR anew, one entry per CDR3 protein. The sample contains about 620,000 distinct CDR3 sequences, roughly 15% of which appear only once. The same specimen was also included in a second study, on T cells in Graves' hyperthyroidism and ophthalmopathy.

The specimen was peripheral blood mononuclear cells (PBMCs), collected at new diagnosis, from a patient treated with antithyroid drugs. These receptors came from a woman aged 30 to 39 with Graves disease.

This clonotype was counted only a few times. One base away lies a much larger clone, so this may be a sequencing read error. The chain employs TRBV6-9 and TRBJ1-4; no firm D call. Germline V gene lookup returns CDR1 MNHGY and CDR2 SVAAGI. This CDR3 has 15 residues. The CDR3 protein is CASSYSRGINGKLFF. DNA of the CDR3: TGTGCCAGCAGTTACTCCAGAGGGATAAATGGAAAACTGTTTTTT.

The CDR3 region is CSVGRAGGPNEQFF. The CDR3 DNA sequence: TGCAGCGTGGGGCGAGCGGGAGGGCCGAATGAGCAGTTCTTC. The gene calls are TRBV29-1 and TRBJ2-1; the match to TRBD2 covers 10 bases. CDR1 and CDR2 (germline): SQVTM, ANQGSEA. The V gene end was trimmed by 6 bases and the J gene end by 7 bases; junction bases not matched to a gene: 9. The CDR3 has 14 residues.

This clonotype has ten or more counts. V gene TRBV12-3 or TRBV12-4 combines with J gene TRBJ1-6; possible D gene TRBD1, 5 bases. The ends were cut back, 6 bases at V and 6 bases at J, with 15 bases in the middle. The CDR3 runs to 15 residues. The CDR3 DNA reads as TGTGCCAGCAGCCCCACGGGACGGAGTAATTCACCCCTCCACTTT. This gives the protein CASSPTGRSNSPLHF.

There are a few counts of this clonotype. This chain uses TRBV19 with TRBJ1-5; unclear D gene. Trimming left V 5 bases short and J 0 bases short, with 11 bases between. Germline V gives CDR1 LNHDA, CDR2 SQIVND (reference sequence). This CDR3 spans 15 amino acids. The CDR3 region is CASSQKIYSNQPQHF. The CDR3 DNA follows: TGTGCCAGTAGTCAAAAGATATATAGCAATCAGCCCCAGCATTTT.

This clonotype was counted a few times. The gene calls are TRBV19 and TRBJ2-7; D is perhaps TRBD2 (5 bases). Trimming stripped 5 bases from V and 2 bases from J, with 16 bases between. CDR1 is LNHDA and CDR2 is SQIVND in the germline V gene (reference sequence). This CDR3 is built from 15 residues. The CDR3, as DNA: TGTGCCAGTAGTTTAACCCGGACTCTTGCCTACGAGCAGTACTTC. Its protein is CASSLTRTLAYEQYF.

There are many counts of this clonotype. This chain joins TRBV2 and TRBJ2-1; 7 bases are a match to TRBD2. CDR3 length: 15 amino acids. Germline V gene data show CDR1 as SNHLY and CDR2 as FYNNEI. The junction had 7 bases not matched to a gene; V was cut back by 5 bases and J by 3 bases. The CDR3 nucleotides are TGTGCCAGCAGTTGGTCGGGAGGCTACTACAATGAGCAGTTCTTC. Its translation is CASSWSGGYYNEQFF.

This clonotype was seen repeatedly, ten times or more. The rearrangement uses TRBV27 and TRBJ2-4, with 7 positions matching TRBD1. The J segment lost 1 base and the V segment lost 3 bases, leaving 9 bases of the junction unmatched. CDR3 length: 17 amino acids. The germline CDR1 and CDR2 sequences are MNHEY and SMNVEV (reference sequence). The CDR3 is CASSLGQFHGAKNIQYF. The CDR3 DNA follows: TGTGCCAGCAGTTTGGGACAGTTCCATGGGGCCAAAAACATTCAGTACTTC.

A note on this clonotype: A read error may produce the germline difference seen at one junction end. This rearrangement joins TRBV28 to TRBJ1-1; 7 bases align to TRBD1. The germline gives CDR1 MDHEN, CDR2 SYDVKM. CDR3 length: 13 residues. The CDR3 reads CAGGGQLNTEASF. CDR3 DNA: TGTGCCGGCGGGGGACAGCTAAACACTGAAGCTTCCTTT. Together with reference TRBV28 and TRBJ1-1, the CDR3 gives the full variable domain: DVKVTQSSRYLVKRTGEKVFLECVQDMDHENMFWYRQDPGLGLRLIYFSYDVKMKEKGDIPEGYSVSREKKERFSLILESASTNQTSMYLCAGGGQLNTEASFGQGTRLTVV.

V is TRBV6-1 and J is TRBJ1-5; the D is unclear. The CDR3 is made up of 11 amino acids. V lost 6 bases and J 10 bases, leaving 10 bases between the germline ends. In germline, CDR1 is MNHNS, CDR2 SASEGT. CDR3 sequence: CASRNDVPQHF. DNA for the CDR3: TGTGCCAGCAGAAATGACGTACCCCAGCATTTT.

The rearrangement links TRBV5-4 to TRBJ2-3, with 7 bases lining up with TRBD1. The V gene end was trimmed by 3 bases and the J gene end by 4 bases; junction bases not matched to a gene: 2. CDR1 is SGHNT and CDR2 is YYREEE in the germline V gene (reference sequence). The CDR3 has 13 residues. The CDR3 region has the DNA TGTGCCAGCAGCTGGGGACAGCCAGATACGCAGTATTTT. Residues: CASSWGQPDTQYF.

This clonotype was counted between two and nine times. CDR3 residues: CASHAGTGGADTQYF. The CDR3 DNA sequence: TGCGCCAGCCACGCCGGGACAGGGGGCGCAGATACGCAGTATTTT. The V gene is TRBV5-1, the J gene TRBJ2-3, with TRBD1 matching 12 bases. The V gene's germline CDR1 is SGHRS and CDR2 YFSETQ. V was pared by 7 bases and J by 4 bases, with 7 bases of the junction left unmatched. This CDR3 has 15 residues.

This clonotype was seen ten or more times. The rearrangement uses TRBV12-3 or TRBV12-4 and TRBJ2-7; the D call may be TRBD1 or TRBD2 (5 bases each). Between the trimmed V and J ends, which lost 5 bases and 6 bases, there was a span of 14 bases. The CDR3 runs 13 residues. CDR3 sequence: CASSAGAGGEQYF. CDR3 DNA: TGTGCCAGCAGTGCCGGGGCAGGCGGCGAGCAGTACTTC.

This clonotype was counted between two and nine times. This chain uses TRBV20-1 with TRBJ2-7, with 9 nucleotides matching TRBD1. The V segment lost 5 bases and the J segment 4 bases; nucleotides outside the gene matches: 6. The germline CDR1 and CDR2 sequences are DFQATT and SNEGSKA (reference sequence). The CDR3 spans 13 residues. DNA for the CDR3: TGCAGTGCTGGCCGGGACAGGGAATACGAGCAGTACTTC. Encoded protein: CSAGRDREYEQYF.

This clonotype was counted ten times or more. The chain uses TRBV29-1 and TRBJ2-2; TRBD1 aligns across 7 bases. This CDR3 has 12 residues. V gave up 5 bases and J gave up 8 bases; unmatched junction bases: 5. The germline V gene encodes CDR1 SQVTM and CDR2 ANQGSEA. Written as DNA, the CDR3 is TGCAGCGTTCGATCACAGGGGGGGGAGCTGTTTTTT. Translating gives CSVRSQGGELFF.